This T cell receptor (beta chain) came from a study of T cell repertoires in cytomegalovirus infection. Germline CDR1 is MNHNS and CDR2 is SASEGT. The CDR3 consists of 14 residues. Trimming left V 7 bases short and J 5 bases short, with 17 bases between. TCRdb processed the reads anew with MiXCR; each CDR3 protein has one entry. The sample consists of about 260,000 distinct CDR3 sequences, 8% to 9.5% of them appearing once. This clonotype was counted at least ten times. The sample consisted of PBMCs. The TCR sequence derives from a human donor in good health (CMV status not recorded). Some clones in this sample may be carry-over from other donors' samples. This chain links TRBV6-1 with TRBJ1-1, with TRBD1 as a possible D gene (5 bases). The CDR3 DNA is TGTGCCAGCACCCGGGGTCCCCGGGGGACTGAAGCTTTCTTT. It encodes CASTRGPRGTEAFF.